The 12 T cell receptor beta chains below were found in one sample sequenced in a study of blood T cell repertoires in COVID-19. Sequencing was performed with immunoSEQ multiplex PCR; in TCRdb, only in-frame clones are kept and a portion is missing. The table lists 64,000 or so clones, 70% to 80% of them singletons. Sequenced sample: peripheral blood. The receptor set was obtained from a human donor in a cohort sampled during active COVID-19.

Points on this clone: The same CDR3 can be traced to other DNA sequences in this sample. The chain links TRBV19 to TRBJ2-1; TRBD1 might be the D (5 bases). This CDR3 has 13 residues. V was cut by 3 bases and J by 3 bases, with 6 bases left in between. The germline CDR1 and CDR2 sequences are LNHDA and SQIVND (reference sequence). The CDR3 DNA reads as TGTGCCAGTAGTATCGACAGCTACAATGAGCAGTTCTTC. Protein: CASSIDSYNEQFF.

This clone came up once. The chain couples TRBV6-5 to TRBJ2-7, with D maybe TRBD1 (6 bases). Trimming removed 5 bases from V and 3 bases from J, with 17 bases in between. CDR1 MNHEY and CDR2 SVGAGI come from the germline V gene. The CDR3 has 15 residues. CDR3 DNA sequence: TGTGCCAGCAGTATCTTCCGGGACAAAGGCTACGAGCAGTACTTC. This codes for CASSIFRDKGYEQYF.

J is TRBJ2-1 and V is TRBV10-3, with 15 bases matching TRBD2. The CDR3 runs to 15 residues. V lost 11 bases to trimming and J lost 9 bases; unmatched junction nucleotides: 11. Germline V lookup: CDR1 ENHRY, CDR2 SYGVKD. CDR3 sequence: CALRTSGGALSEQFF. The CDR3 DNA sequence: TGTGCCCTACGGACTAGCGGGGGGGCCCTCAGTGAGCAGTTCTTC.

The chain links TRBV27 to TRBJ1-1, with no clear D. This CDR3 region has 13 residues. V lost 3 bases and J 3 bases, leaving 8 bases between the germline ends. Germline loops: CDR1 MNHEY, CDR2 SMNVEV (reference sequence). Here the CDR3 reads CASSFGRDTEAFF. The CDR3 coding sequence is TGTGCCAGCAGTTTCGGGCGGGACACTGAAGCTTTCTTT.

In the case of this clone: Its ends do not fully match the called genes, so a read error is possible. V and J are TRBV5-4 and TRBJ1-2; D gene ambiguous. From germline, CDR1 is SGHNT and CDR2 YYREEE (reference sequence). CDR3 size: 12 residues. CDR3 DNA: TGTGCCAGCAGCTTGGATTCGGCAGGTAGTCTATTC. Amino acids: CASSLDSAGSLF. Looking up the rest from reference TRBV5-4 and TRBJ1-2 gives the full variable domain: ETGVTQSPTHLIKTRGQQVTLRCSSQSGHNTVSWYQQALGQGPQFIFQYYREEENGRGNFPPRFSGLQFPNYSSELNVNALELDDSALYLCASSLDSAGSLFGSGTRLTVV.

The chain combines TRBV7-2 with TRBJ2-5; possibly TRBD2 for D (5 bases). The CDR3 is made up of 14 amino acids. V dropped 5 bases and J dropped 4 bases, with 14 bases sitting between them. CDR1 is SGHTA, CDR2 FQGNSA, per germline. Here the CDR3 reads CASSGLSFRETQYF. In DNA form, the CDR3 reads TGTGCCAGCAGCGGACTTAGCTTCCGAGAGACCCAGTACTTC.

The chain couples TRBV11-2 to TRBJ2-3, with TRBD1 identical over 7 bases. The germline V gene has CDR1 SGHAT and CDR2 FQNNGV. This CDR3 has 15 residues. Trimming removed 5 bases from V and 0 bases from J; junction bases left unmatched: 5. The CDR3 reads CASSTPGQSTDTQYF. The CDR3 DNA is TGTGCCAGCAGCACACCGGGACAGAGCACAGATACGCAGTATTTT.

This rearrangement joins TRBV28 to TRBJ2-7; 9 nucleotides align to TRBD2. J lost 5 bases, V lost 7 bases, and 12 bases had no gene match. This CDR3 is 15 amino acids long. Germline CDR1 is MDHEN and CDR2 is SYDVKM. The CDR3 is CASTQPGTSFHEQYF. The DNA of the CDR3 is TGTGCCAGCACCCAACCCGGGACTAGCTTCCACGAGCAGTACTTC.

The chain has TRBV30 and TRBJ2-3; D is undetermined. Germline CDR1 reads GTSNPN; CDR2 reads SVGIG (reference sequence). This CDR3 region has 12 residues. Trimming cost V 0 bases and J 5 bases, with 6 bases left between them. The CDR3 reads CAWSVAGDTQYF. CDR3 DNA: TGTGCCTGGAGTGTAGCAGGAGATACGCAGTATTTT. Variable domain in full (rest from reference TRBV30 and TRBJ2-3): SQTIHQWPATLVQPVGSPLSLECTVEGTSNPNLYWYRQAAGRGLQLLFYSVGIGQISSEVPQNLSASRPQDRQFILSSKKLLLSDSGFYLCAWSVAGDTQYFGPGTRLTVL.

Written as DNA, the CDR3 is TGCGCCAGCAGCGGCGACAGGGCTAACTATGGCTACACCTTC. Translating gives CASSGDRANYGYTF. This rearrangement joins TRBV5-1 to TRBJ1-2; 7 bases agree with TRBD1. Germline V CDR1 and CDR2: SGHRS, YFSETQ. The CDR3 contains 14 residues. The trim removed 4 bases at V and 0 bases at J, leaving 3 bases unmatched.

The chain is built from TRBV7-6 and TRBJ2-7; the D gene is possibly TRBD1 (7 bases). The CDR3 length is 14 residues. V lost 4 bases and J lost 2, with 12 bases in between. CDR1 and CDR2 (germline): SGHVS, FNYEAQ. This CDR3 is CASSSEGAAYEQYF. CDR3 sequence (DNA): TGTGCCAGCAGCTCGGAGGGGGCAGCCTACGAGCAGTACTTC.

The genes are TRBV19 and TRBJ2-7; 12 bases align to TRBD2. CDR1 is LNHDA, CDR2 SQIVND, per germline (reference sequence). With V trimmed by 3 bases and J by 4 bases, 1 base remained unmatched. The CDR3 has 14 residues. CDR3 residues: CASSMGTSGYEQYF. The CDR3, as DNA: TGTGCCAGTAGTATGGGGACTAGCGGGTACGAGCAGTACTTC.